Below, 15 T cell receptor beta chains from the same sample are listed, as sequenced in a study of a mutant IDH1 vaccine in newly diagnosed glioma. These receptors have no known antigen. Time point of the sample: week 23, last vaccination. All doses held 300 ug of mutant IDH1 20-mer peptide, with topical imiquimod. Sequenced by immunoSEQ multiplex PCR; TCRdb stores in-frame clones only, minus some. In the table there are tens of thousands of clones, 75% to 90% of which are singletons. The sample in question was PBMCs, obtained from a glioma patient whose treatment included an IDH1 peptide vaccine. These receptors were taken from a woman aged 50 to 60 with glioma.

This CDR3 reads CASSVASGGTGSTGELFF. Written as DNA, the CDR3 is TGTGCCAGCAGCGTAGCCTCAGGGGGCACGGGATCGACCGGGGAGCTGTTTTTT. The rearrangement uses TRBV9 and TRBJ2-2; 8 bases fit TRBD1. Per germline, CDR1 SGDLS and CDR2 YYNGEE. V dropped 0 bases and J dropped 5; count of bases not matched to a gene: 12. The CDR3 spans 18 residues.

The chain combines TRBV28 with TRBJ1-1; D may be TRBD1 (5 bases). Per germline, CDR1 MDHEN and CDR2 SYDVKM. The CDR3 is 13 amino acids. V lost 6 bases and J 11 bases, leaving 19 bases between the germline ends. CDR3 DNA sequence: TGTGCCAGCAGGGATCCCGGGACTCCCGGGGCTTTCTTT. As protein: CASRDPGTPGAFF.

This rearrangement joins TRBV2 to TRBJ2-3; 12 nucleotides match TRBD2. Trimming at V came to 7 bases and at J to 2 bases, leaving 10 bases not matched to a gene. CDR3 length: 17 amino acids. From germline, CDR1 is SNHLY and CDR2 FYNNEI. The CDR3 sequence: CASIPTGLAGFTDTQYF. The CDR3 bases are TGTGCCAGCATCCCGACGGGACTAGCGGGTTTCACAGATACGCAGTATTTT.

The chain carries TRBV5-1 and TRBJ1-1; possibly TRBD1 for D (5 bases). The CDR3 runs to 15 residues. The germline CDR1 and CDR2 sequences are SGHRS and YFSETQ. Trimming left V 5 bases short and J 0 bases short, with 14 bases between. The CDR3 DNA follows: TGCGCCAGCAGAGACACCGGGGCAGTGAACACTGAAGCTTTCTTT. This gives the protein CASRDTGAVNTEAFF.

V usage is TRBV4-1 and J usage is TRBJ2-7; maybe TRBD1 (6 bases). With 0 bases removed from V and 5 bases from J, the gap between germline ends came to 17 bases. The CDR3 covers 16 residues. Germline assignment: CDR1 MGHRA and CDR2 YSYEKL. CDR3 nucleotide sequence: TGCGCCAGCAGCCAAGAACGGGACACGGTATTAAACGAGCAGTACTTC. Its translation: CASSQERDTVLNEQYF.

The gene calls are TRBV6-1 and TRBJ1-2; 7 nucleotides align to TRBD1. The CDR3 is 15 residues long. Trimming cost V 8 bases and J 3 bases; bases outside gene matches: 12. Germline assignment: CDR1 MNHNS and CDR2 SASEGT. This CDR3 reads CASANGQVGHYGYTF. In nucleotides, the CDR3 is TGTGCCAGCGCTAATGGACAGGTGGGACACTATGGCTACACCTTC.

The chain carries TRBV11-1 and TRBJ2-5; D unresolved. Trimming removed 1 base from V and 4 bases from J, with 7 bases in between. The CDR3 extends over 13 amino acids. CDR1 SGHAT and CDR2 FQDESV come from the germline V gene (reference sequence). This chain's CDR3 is CASSLELGETQYF. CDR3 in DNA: TGTGCCAGCAGCTTAGAACTTGGAGAGACCCAGTACTTC.

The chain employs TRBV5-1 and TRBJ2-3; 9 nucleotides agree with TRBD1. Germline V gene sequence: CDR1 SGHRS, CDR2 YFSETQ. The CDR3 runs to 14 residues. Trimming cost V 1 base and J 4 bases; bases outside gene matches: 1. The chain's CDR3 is CASSLTGGPDTQYF. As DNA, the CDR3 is TGCGCCAGCAGCTTGACAGGGGGCCCAGATACGCAGTATTTT.

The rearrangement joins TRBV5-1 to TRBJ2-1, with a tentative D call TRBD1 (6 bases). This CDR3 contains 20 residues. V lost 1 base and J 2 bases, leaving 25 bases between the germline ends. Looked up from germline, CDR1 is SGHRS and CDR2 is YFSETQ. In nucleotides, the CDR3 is TGCGCCAGCAGCTTGAGTCCGGACAGTTCAGTGGGGGCTGCCTACAATGAGCAGTTCTTC. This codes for CASSLSPDSSVGAAYNEQFF.

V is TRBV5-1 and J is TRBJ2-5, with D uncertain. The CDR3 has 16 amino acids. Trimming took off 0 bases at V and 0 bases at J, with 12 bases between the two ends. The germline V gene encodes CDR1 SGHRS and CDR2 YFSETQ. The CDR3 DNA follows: TGCGCCAGCAGCTTGGTACATGTCGGAGACCAAGAGACCCAGTACTTC. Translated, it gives CASSLVHVGDQETQYF.

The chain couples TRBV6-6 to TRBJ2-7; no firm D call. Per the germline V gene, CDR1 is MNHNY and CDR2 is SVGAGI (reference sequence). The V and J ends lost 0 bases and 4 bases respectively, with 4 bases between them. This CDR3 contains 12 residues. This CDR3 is CASSYSEYEQYF. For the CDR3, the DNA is TGTGCCAGCAGTTACTCGGAGTACGAGCAGTACTTC.

DNA of the CDR3: TGTGCCTGGAGTCCGTCAGCCGCTAACTATGGCTACACCTTC. It yields the protein CAWSPSAANYGYTF. V is TRBV30 and J is TRBJ1-2; D not resolved. V was pared by 2 bases and J by 0 bases, with 10 bases between. Germline CDR1 reads GTSNPN; CDR2 reads SVGIG (reference sequence). This CDR3 is built from 14 residues. The full variable domain, rest sourced from reference TRBV30 and TRBJ1-2, is SQTIHQWPATLVQPVGSPLSLECTVEGTSNPNLYWYRQAAGRGLQLLFYSVGIGQISSEVPQNLSASRPQDRQFILSSKKLLLSDSGFYLCAWSPSAANYGYTFGSGTRLTVV.

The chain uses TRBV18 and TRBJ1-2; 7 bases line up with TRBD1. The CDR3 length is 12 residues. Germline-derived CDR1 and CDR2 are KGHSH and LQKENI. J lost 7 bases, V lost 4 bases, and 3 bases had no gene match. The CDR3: CASSQGAAGYTF. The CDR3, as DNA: TGTGCCAGCTCACAGGGGGCCGCTGGCTACACCTTC.

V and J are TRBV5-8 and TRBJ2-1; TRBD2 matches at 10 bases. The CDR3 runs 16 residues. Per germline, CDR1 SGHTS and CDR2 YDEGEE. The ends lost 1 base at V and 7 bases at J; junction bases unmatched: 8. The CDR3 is CASSLKPSGSANEQFF. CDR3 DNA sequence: TGTGCCAGCAGCTTGAAGCCTAGCGGGAGTGCAAATGAGCAGTTCTTC.

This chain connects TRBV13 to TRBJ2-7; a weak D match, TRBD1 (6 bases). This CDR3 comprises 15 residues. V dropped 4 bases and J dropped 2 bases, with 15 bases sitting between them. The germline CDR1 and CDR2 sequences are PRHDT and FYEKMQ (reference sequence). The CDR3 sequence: CASSSLRGKTYEQYF. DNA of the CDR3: TGTGCCAGCAGCTCCCTCAGGGGCAAAACCTACGAGCAGTACTTC.